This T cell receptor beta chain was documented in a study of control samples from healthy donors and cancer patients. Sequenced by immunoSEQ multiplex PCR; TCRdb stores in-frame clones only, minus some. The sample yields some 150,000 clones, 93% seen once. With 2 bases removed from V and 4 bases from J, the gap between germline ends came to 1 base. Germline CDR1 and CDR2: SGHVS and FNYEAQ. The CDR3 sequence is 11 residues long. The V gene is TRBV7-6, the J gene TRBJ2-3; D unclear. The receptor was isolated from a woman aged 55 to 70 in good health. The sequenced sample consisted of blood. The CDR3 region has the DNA TGTGCCAGCAGCTTATCAGATACGCAGTATTTT. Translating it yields CASSLSDTQYF. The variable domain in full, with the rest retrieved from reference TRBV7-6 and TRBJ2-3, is GAGVSQSPRYKVTKRGQDVALRCDPISGHVSLYWYRQALGQGPEFLTYFNYEAQQDKSGLPNDRFSAERPEGSISTLTIQRTEQRDSAMYRCASSLSDTQYFGPGTRLTVL.